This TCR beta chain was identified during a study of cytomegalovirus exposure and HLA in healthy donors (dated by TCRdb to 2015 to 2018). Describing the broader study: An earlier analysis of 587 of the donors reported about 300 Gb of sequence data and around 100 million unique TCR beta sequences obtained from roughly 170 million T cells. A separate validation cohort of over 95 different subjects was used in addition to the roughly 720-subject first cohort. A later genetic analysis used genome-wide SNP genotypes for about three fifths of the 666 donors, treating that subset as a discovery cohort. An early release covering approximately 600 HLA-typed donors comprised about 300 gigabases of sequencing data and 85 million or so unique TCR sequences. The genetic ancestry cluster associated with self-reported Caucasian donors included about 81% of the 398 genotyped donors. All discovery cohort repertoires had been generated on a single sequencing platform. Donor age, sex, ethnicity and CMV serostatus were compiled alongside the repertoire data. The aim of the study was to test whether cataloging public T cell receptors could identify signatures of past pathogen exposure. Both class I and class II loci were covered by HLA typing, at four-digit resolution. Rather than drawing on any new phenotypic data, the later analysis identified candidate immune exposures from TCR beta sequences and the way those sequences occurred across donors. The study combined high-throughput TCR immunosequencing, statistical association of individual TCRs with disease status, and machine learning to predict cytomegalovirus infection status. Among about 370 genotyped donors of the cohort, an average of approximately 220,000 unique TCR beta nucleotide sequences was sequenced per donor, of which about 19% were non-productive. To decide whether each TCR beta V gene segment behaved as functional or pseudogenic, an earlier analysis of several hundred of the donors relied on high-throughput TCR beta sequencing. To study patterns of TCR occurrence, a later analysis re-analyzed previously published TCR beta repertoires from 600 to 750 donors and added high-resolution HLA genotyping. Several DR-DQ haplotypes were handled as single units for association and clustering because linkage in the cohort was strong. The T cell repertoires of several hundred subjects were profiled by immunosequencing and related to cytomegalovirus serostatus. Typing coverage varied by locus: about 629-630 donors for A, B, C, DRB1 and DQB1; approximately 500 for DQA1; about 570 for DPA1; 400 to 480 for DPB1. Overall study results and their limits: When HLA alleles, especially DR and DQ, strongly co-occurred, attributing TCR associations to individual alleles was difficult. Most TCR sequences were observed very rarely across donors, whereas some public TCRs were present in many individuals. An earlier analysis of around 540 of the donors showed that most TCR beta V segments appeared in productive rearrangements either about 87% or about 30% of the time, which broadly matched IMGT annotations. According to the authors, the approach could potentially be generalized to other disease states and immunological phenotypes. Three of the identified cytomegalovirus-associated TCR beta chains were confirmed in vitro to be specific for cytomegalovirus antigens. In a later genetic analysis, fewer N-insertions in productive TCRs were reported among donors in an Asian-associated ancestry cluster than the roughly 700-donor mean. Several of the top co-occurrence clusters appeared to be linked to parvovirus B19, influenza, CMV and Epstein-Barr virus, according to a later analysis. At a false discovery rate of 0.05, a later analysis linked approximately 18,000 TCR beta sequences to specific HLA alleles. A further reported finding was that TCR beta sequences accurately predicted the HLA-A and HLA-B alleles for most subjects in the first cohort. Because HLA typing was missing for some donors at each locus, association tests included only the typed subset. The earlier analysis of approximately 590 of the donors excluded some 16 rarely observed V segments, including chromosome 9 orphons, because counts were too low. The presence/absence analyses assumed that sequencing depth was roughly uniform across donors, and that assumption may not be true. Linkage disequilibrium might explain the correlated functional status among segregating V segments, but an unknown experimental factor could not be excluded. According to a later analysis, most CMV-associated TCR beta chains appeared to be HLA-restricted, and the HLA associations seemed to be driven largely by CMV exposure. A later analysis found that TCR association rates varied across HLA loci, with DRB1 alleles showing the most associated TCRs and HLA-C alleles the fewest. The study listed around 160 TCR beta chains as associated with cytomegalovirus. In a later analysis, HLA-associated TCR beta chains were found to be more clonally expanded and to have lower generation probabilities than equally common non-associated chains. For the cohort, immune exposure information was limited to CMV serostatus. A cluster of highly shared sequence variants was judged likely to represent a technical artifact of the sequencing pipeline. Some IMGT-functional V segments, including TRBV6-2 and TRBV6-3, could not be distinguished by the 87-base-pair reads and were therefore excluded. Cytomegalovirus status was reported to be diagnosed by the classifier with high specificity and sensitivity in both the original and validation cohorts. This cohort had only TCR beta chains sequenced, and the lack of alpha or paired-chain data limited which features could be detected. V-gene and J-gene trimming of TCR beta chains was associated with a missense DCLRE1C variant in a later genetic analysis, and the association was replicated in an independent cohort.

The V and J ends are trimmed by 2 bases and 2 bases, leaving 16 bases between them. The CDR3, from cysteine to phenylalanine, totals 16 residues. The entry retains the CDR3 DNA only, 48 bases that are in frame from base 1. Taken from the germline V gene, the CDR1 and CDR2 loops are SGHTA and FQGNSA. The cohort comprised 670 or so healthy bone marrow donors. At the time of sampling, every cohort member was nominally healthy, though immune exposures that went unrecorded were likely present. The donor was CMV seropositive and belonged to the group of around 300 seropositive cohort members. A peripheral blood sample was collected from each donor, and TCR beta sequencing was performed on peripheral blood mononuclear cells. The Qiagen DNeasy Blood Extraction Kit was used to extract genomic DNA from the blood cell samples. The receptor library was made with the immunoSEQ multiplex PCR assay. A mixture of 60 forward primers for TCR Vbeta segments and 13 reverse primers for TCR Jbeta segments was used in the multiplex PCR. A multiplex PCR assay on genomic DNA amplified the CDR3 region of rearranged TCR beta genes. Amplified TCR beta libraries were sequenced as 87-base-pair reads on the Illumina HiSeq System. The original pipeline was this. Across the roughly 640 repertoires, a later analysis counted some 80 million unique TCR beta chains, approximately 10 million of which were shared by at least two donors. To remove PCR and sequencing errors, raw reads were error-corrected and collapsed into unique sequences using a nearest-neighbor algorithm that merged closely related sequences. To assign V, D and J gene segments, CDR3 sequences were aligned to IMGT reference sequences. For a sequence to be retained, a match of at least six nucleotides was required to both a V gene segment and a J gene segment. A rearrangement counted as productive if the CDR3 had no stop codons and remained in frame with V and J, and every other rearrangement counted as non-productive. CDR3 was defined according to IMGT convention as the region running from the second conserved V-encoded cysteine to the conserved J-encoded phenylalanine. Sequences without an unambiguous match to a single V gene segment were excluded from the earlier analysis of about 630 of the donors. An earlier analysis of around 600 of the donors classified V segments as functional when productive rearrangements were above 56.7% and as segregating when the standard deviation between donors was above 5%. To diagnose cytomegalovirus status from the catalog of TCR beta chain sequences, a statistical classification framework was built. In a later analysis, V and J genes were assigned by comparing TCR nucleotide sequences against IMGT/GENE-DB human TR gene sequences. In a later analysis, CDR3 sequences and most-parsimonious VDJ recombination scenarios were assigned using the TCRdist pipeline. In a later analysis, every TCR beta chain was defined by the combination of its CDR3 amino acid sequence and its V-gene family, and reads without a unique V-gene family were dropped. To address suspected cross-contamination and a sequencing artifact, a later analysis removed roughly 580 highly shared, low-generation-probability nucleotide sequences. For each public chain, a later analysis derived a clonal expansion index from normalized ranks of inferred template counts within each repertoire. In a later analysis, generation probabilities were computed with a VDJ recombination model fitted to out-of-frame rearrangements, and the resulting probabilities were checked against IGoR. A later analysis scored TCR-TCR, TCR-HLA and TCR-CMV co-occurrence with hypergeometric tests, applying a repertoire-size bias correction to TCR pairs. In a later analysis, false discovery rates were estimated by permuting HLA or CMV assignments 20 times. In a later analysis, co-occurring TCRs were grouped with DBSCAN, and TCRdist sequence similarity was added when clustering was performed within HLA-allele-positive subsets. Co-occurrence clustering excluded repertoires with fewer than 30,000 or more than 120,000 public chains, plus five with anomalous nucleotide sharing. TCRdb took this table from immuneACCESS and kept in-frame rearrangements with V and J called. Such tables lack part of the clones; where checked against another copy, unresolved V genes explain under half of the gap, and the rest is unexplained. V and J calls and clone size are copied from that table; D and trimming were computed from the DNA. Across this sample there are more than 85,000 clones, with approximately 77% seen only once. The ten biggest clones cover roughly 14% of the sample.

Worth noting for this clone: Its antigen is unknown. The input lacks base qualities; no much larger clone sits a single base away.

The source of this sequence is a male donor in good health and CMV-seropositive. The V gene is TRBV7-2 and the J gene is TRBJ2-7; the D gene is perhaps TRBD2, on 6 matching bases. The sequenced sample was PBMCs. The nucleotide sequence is TGTGCCAGCAGCTTAATAGGGACTCGAATACCCTACGAGCAGTACTTC. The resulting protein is CASSLIGTRIPYEQYF.